A selection of T cell receptor beta chains follows, all from one sample in a study of OX40 agonist ivuxolimab in advanced cancers. The protocol was immunoSEQ multiplex PCR, while the TCRdb copy is restricted to in-frame clones and leaves out a portion. Among under 20,000 clones listed, approximately 77% were seen once. The sample consisted of CD4+ or CD8+ T cells sorted from blood, taken in a trial of the OX40 agonist ivuxolimab. These receptors all come from an adult with an advanced solid tumor such as melanoma, head and neck, liver or kidney cancer. Each CDR3 is given with its conserved first and last residue. Each record gives: J gene, D gene, V gene, clone size, CDR3 protein, CDR3 DNA. A D gene is named only where the DNA matches it firmly. Expanded clones are given a class, and other clones once, few, many or no size at all.

>TRBJ2-1|TRBD2|TRBV29-1|-
CSVDDAGGIDEQFF
TGCAGCGTTGATGACGCGGGAGGGATAGATGAGCAGTTCTTC
>TRBJ1-1|TRBD1|TRBV13|-
CASSLWGQQNTEAFF
TGTGCCAGCAGCTTATGGGGACAGCAGAACACTGAAGCTTTCTTT
>TRBJ2-1|TRBD1|TRBV4-3|-
CASSQEDRDSYNEQFF
TGCGCCAGCAGCCAAGAGGACAGGGACTCCTACAATGAGCAGTTCTTC
>TRBJ2-3|TRBD2|TRBV9|-
CASSVGAGQDTQYF
TGTGCCAGCAGTGTAGGAGCGGGGCAGGATACGCAGTATTTT
>TRBJ2-1|TRBD2|TRBV7-2|-
CASSFKGLAYPNEQFF
TGTGCCAGCAGCTTCAAGGGACTAGCGTACCCCAATGAGCAGTTCTTC
>TRBJ2-2|-|TRBV30|few
CAWSVSAETGELFF
TGTGCCTGGAGTGTATCAGCGGAGACCGGGGAGCTGTTTTTT
>TRBJ1-2|-|TRBV7-8|-
CASSLPGRERLFRGYTF
TGTGCCAGCAGCTTACCGGGCAGGGAACGGCTATTTAGGGGCTACACCTTC
>TRBJ2-1|TRBD2|TRBV7-9|once
CASSSAGGNEQFF
TGTGCCAGCAGCTCCGCGGGGGGCAATGAGCAGTTCTTC
>TRBJ1-2|-|TRBV7-9|-
CASSNIHRSYGYTF
TGTGCCAGCAGCAACATTCACAGGAGCTATGGCTACACCTTC
>TRBJ2-7|-|TRBV4-3|few
CASSQEWGGAPYEQYF
TGCGCCAGCAGCCAAGAGTGGGGGGGGGCCCCCTACGAGCAGTACTTC
>TRBJ2-1|-|TRBV28|-
CASSPGNEQFF
TGTGCCAGCAGCCCCGGCAATGAGCAGTTCTTC
>TRBJ2-3|-|TRBV7-2|few
CASSLEEQSTDTQYF
TGTGCCAGCAGCTTAGAAGAACAAAGCACAGATACGCAGTATTTT
>TRBJ1-1|TRBD1|TRBV7-9|-
CASSPGQGATEAFF
TGTGCCAGCAGCCCAGGACAGGGGGCAACTGAAGCTTTCTTT